This T cell receptor (beta chain) was captured in a study of blood T cells in healthy people across ages (dated by TCRdb to between 2014 and 2017). The study in broad terms: In model experiments, roughly one uniquely barcoded TCR beta cDNA molecule per two T cells was captured by template switching. Donors of different ages were randomly distributed across sequencing lanes to avoid experimental bias. Age-related changes in TCR beta repertoire diversity were measured in the study by deep sequencing normalized with unique cDNA molecular identifiers. Using the same blood draw, the study looked at two additional independent replicas of 1 million unique cDNA reads for two donors, one aged 18 to 30 and the other aged 80 or older. Four age groups were formed from the donors: young (average approximately 17 years), middle-aged (around 41), aged (about 62) and long-lived (more than 75). Results the study describes overall, beyond this receptor: The CMV infection status of donors was not known, potentially confounding age-related changes in expanded clonotypes. Because profiling used bulk unsorted PBMCs, naive and antigen-experienced compartments could not be compared conclusively. Observed TCR beta diversity per million T cells fell roughly linearly with age, and a significant reduction was already apparent by age about 43. Compared with the aged group, the long-lived group had more naive CD4+ T cells, fewer expanded clones and increased TCR diversity, a pattern suggesting age selection. Estimates of total diversity based on one million sequenced T cells were considered lower bounds and underestimates. Observed TCR beta diversity correlated strongly with the percentage of naive T cells measured by flow cytometry.

Libraries were constructed by 5' RACE. A second PCR of roughly 7 to 11 cycles was performed with a sample-barcoded 5' primer and a J-beta primer mix. Each TCR beta cDNA molecule received a unique molecular identifier from a template-switch 5' adaptor carrying 12 random nucleotides. Each sample yielded at least 2.5 million CDR3-containing paired-end reads. All of the RNA was converted into first-strand cDNA using the Mint cDNA synthesis kit, with a TRBC-specific oligonucleotide serving as the primer. Following uracil-DNA glycosylase treatment, all cDNA underwent a first 18-cycle PCR with the universal primers M1SS and BC2_uni_R. The authors processed their data as follows. For normalization, 1 million high-quality reads were randomly selected from each sample, with every read carrying a distinct molecular identifier. Instead of being binned into consensus sequences, reads with shared molecular identifiers were discarded. MiTCR, set to a Q25 quality threshold and the strictest error-elimination algorithm, was used for CDR3 identification, clonotype clustering and error correction. A nonparametric unseen species model using Euler transformation provided a lower-bound estimate of total TCR beta diversity. The public reads were run again by TCRdb, first through fastp at Q25 and then through MiXCR, and only productive beta chains were kept. Every CDR3 protein is listed once, alongside the most common genes and DNA of its rows. What appears here as the V and J calls and clone size reflects TCRdb's work, not the paper's. The sample yields fewer than 2,000,000 distinct CDR3 sequences; 39% were counted once. About 21% of the sample is held by the ten biggest clonotypes.

Note on this clonotype: Its binding antigen is unknown. This may arise from a read error, as a much more abundant clone is one base away.

The CDR3 runs 14 amino acids, cysteine and phenylalanine included. Just the 42-base CDR3 DNA is kept, in frame starting at base 1. From a lookup of the germline V gene, CDR1 and CDR2 are ENHRY and SYGVKD. Donors were a few dozen systemically healthy Caucasian individuals from Russia aged roughly 6 to 90 years. Around 10 milliliters of peripheral blood were drawn from each donor into EDTA-treated Vacutainer tubes. Ficoll-Paque density-gradient centrifugation was used to isolate PBMCs, with at least 7 million per sample. Total RNA was extracted from PBMCs with Trizol reagent, with at least 6 micrograms obtained per sample. For every donor, an aliquot of PBMCs went through flow cytometry to measure the percentages of naive CD45RAhigh/CD27high T cells.

This TCR was sampled from a human donor in good health. Source material: blood. This chain is built from TRBV10-3 and TRBJ2-5; a weak D assignment points to TRBD2 (6 bases agree). The end of the DNA fits TRBJ2-7 better, so the J call may be wrong. The nucleotides read TGTGCCATCAGGGGACTCCTGAGCTTCTACGAGCAGTACTTC. This gives the protein CAIRGLLSFYEQYF.